Shown below are 32 T cell receptor beta chains from a single sample sequenced in a study of T cell responses to AZD1222 COVID-19 vaccine. TCRdb's table, derived via immunoSEQ multiplex PCR, lists solely in-frame clones and lacks some. The sample contains 150,000 or so clones, 80% to 90% of which appear only once. Source: peripheral blood, taken after recovery from COVID-19. These TCRs come from an adult who had recovered from COVID-19.

The chain recombines TRBV5-4 with TRBJ2-1, with D maybe TRBD2 (5 bases). V shed 2 bases and J shed 3 bases, with 12 bases lying between them. The CDR3 spans 15 residues. Per the germline V gene, CDR1 is SGHNT and CDR2 is YYREEE (reference sequence). The CDR3: CASSFAGNLYNEQFF. CDR3 DNA sequence: TGTGCCAGCAGCTTCGCGGGCAACCTCTACAATGAGCAGTTCTTC.

The V gene is TRBV28, the J gene TRBJ2-1, with D perhaps matching TRBD2 (6 bases). Per the germline V gene, CDR1 is MDHEN and CDR2 is SYDVKM. The CDR3 consists of 14 residues. V lost 6 bases and J lost 2, with 11 bases in between. The CDR3 sequence is CASREGTAYNEQFF. DNA for the CDR3: TGTGCCAGCAGAGAGGGGACTGCCTACAATGAGCAGTTCTTC. Looking up the rest from reference TRBV28 and TRBJ2-1 gives the full variable domain: DVKVTQSSRYLVKRTGEKVFLECVQDMDHENMFWYRQDPGLGLRLIYFSYDVKMKEKGDIPEGYSVSREKKERFSLILESASTNQTSMYLCASREGTAYNEQFFGPGTRLTVL.

The chain is built from TRBV7-2 and TRBJ2-4; possibly TRBD1 or TRBD2 for D (5 bases each). CDR3 size: 14 residues. Between the trimmed V and J ends, which lost 0 bases and 5 bases, there was a span of 8 bases. In germline, CDR1 is SGHTA, CDR2 FQGNSA. The CDR3, as DNA: TGTGCCAGCAGCTTAGCGGGGGTGCAAAACATTCAGTACTTC. Its translation is CASSLAGVQNIQYF. Variable domain in full (rest from reference TRBV7-2 and TRBJ2-4): GAGVSQSPSNKVTEKGKDVELRCDPISGHTALYWYRQSLGQGLEFLIYFQGNSAPDKSGLPSDRFSAERTGGSVSTLTIQRTQQEDSAVYLCASSLAGVQNIQYFGAGTRLSVL.

The rearrangement joins TRBV7-3 to TRBJ2-1, with D possibly TRBD1 on 5 matching bases. Germline V lookup: CDR1 SGHTA, CDR2 FQGTGA. Trimming shortened V by 1 base and J by 5 bases, and 9 bases separated the two germline ends. This CDR3 is built from 14 residues. The CDR3 spells CASSLRTPNNEQFF. For the CDR3, the DNA is TGTGCCAGCAGCTTAAGGACACCGAACAATGAGCAGTTCTTC.

J is TRBJ2-7 and V is TRBV6-5; D not certain. V was shortened by 6 bases and J by 6 bases, with 18 bases between the two germline ends. This CDR3 has 14 residues. CDR1 MNHEY and CDR2 SVGAGI come from the germline V gene. As DNA, the CDR3 is TGTGCCAGCAGGGCCGGTGGGCTCACGGTCGAGCAGTACTTC. This sequence encodes CASRAGGLTVEQYF.

The chain has TRBV5-5 and TRBJ2-7; D not resolved. The CDR3 has 15 residues. Germline assignment: CDR1 SGHKS and CDR2 YYEKEE (reference sequence). V was trimmed by 0 bases and J by 7 bases, leaving 17 bases between them. CDR3 nucleotides: TGTGCCAGCAGCTTGGTCGGCGGCTCAGCCGCGGAGCAGTACTTC. Residues: CASSLVGGSAAEQYF.

V and J are TRBV7-8 and TRBJ1-1; 8 nucleotides match TRBD1. Germline values: CDR1 SGHVS, CDR2 FQNEAQ. The CDR3 covers 14 residues. V lost 4 bases, J lost 2 bases, and 3 bases stayed unmatched. As DNA, the CDR3 is TGTGCCAGCAGCTCCGGACAGGGTAACACTGAAGCTTTCTTT. It yields the protein CASSSGQGNTEAFF.

The rearrangement links TRBV28 to TRBJ1-5; 12 bases are shared with TRBD1. The CDR3 consists of 15 residues. The V gene end was trimmed by 5 bases and the J gene end by 4 bases; junction bases not matched to a gene: 3. Germline V gene data show CDR1 as MDHEN and CDR2 as SYDVKM. The CDR3 DNA reads as TGTGCCAGCAGTCGGGACAGGGGGCGGAATCAGCCCCAGCATTTT. This codes for CASSRDRGRNQPQHF.

The chain carries TRBV12-5 and TRBJ1-1; 7 bases are shared with TRBD1. Losses at the gene ends were 1 base for V and 11 bases for J; bases not matched to a gene: 10. Germline CDR1 reads LGHNT; CDR2 reads FRNRAP. The CDR3 length is 14 residues. In DNA form, the CDR3 reads TGTGCTAGTGGTTTGGAAAACAGGGGAGGGGGTGCTTTCTTT. It encodes CASGLENRGGGAFF.

J is TRBJ2-7 and V is TRBV7-9; 7 bases map to TRBD2. V shed 5 bases, J shed 2 bases, and the junction held 12 bases outside the gene matches. Germline CDR1 SEHNR, CDR2 FQNEAQ (reference sequence). The CDR3 runs to 16 residues. Here the CDR3 DNA reads TGTGCCAGCAGCCCCCGACTAGCCTGGGAACCCTACGAGCAGTACTTC. Its translation is CASSPRLAWEPYEQYF.

V gene TRBV9 combines with J gene TRBJ2-7, with 7 bases identical to TRBD2. Germline CDR1 and CDR2: SGDLS and YYNGEE. Germline trimming cut 0 bases from V and 2 bases from J; bases unmatched to any gene: 5. This CDR3 has 15 residues. CDR3 nucleotide sequence: TGTGCCAGCAGCGTAGAGGCGGGAGAGACCTACGAGCAGTACTTC. Its translation: CASSVEAGETYEQYF.

The V call is TRBV10-1, the J call TRBJ2-5; 12 bases fit TRBD2. The germline CDR1 and CDR2 sequences are WNHNN and SYGVQD (reference sequence). The V and J ends lost 5 bases and 4 bases, in that order; junction bases with no gene match: 5. This CDR3 is built from 15 residues. The CDR3 coding sequence is TGCGCCAGCAGTCTAGCGGGAGGGCCGGGAGAGACCCAGTACTTC. It yields the protein CASSLAGGPGETQYF.

The chain combines TRBV19 with TRBJ1-1, with D possibly matching TRBD1 (5 bases). Germline V gene lookup returns CDR1 LNHDA and CDR2 SQIVND (reference sequence). The germline V and J ends were trimmed by 6 bases and 0 bases, with 14 bases remaining between them. This CDR3 region has 15 residues. DNA for the CDR3: TGTGCCAGTAGCCGAATCATACAGGTGAACACTGAAGCTTTCTTT. It translates to CASSRIIQVNTEAFF.

V and J are TRBV19 and TRBJ2-7; D unclear. V dropped 4 bases and J dropped 4 bases, with 8 bases sitting between them. The germline gives CDR1 LNHDA, CDR2 SQIVND (reference sequence). CDR3 length equals 12 residues. CDR3 DNA: TGTGCCAGTAGTAAGGGAAGGTACGAGCAGTACTTC. This sequence encodes CASSKGRYEQYF.

The chain uses TRBV5-6 and TRBJ1-6; TRBD1 agrees at 9 bases. CDR3 length: 16 residues. J lost 10 bases, V lost 2 bases, and 10 bases had no gene match. Germline V gene lookup returns CDR1 SGHDT and CDR2 YYEEEE. The CDR3 DNA sequence: TGTGCCAGCAGCTTCCCCGGGACAGGGTTCGACTCACCCCTCCACTTT. Translating gives CASSFPGTGFDSPLHF.

This sequence joins TRBV19 and TRBJ1-6; D is perhaps TRBD1 (5 bases). This CDR3 spans 15 amino acids. Germline CDR1 LNHDA, CDR2 SQIVND (reference sequence). Trimming removed 6 bases from V and 2 bases from J, with 11 bases in between. CDR3 sequence: CASRLGVTYNSPLHF. The CDR3 DNA sequence: TGTGCCAGTAGGTTGGGGGTGACCTATAATTCACCCCTCCACTTT.

The rearrangement uses TRBV28 and TRBJ2-6; 7 bases match TRBD2. This CDR3 is built from 17 residues. The germline V gene has CDR1 MDHEN and CDR2 SYDVKM. J gave up 0 bases and V 7 bases, and 9 bases lay outside the gene matches. The CDR3 DNA is TGTGCCAGCACCCTTCCGGGACTAAGCTCTGGGGCCAACGTCCTGACTTTC. Translating it yields CASTLPGLSSGANVLTF.

V and J are TRBV6-5 and TRBJ2-1; TRBD1 aligns across 10 bases. The CDR3 totals 13 residues. The V gene end was trimmed by 6 bases and the J gene end by 6 bases; junction bases not matched to a gene: 2. Germline assignment: CDR1 MNHEY and CDR2 SVGAGI. Here the CDR3 DNA reads TGTGCCAGCAGGACAGGGGGCCTCAATGAGCAGTTCTTC. Encoded protein: CASRTGGLNEQFF.

Only a few counts were recorded for this clone. This chain connects TRBV6-5 to TRBJ1-4, with 7 bases aligning to TRBD1. Looked up from germline, CDR1 is MNHEY and CDR2 is SVGAGI. V was clipped by 7 bases and J by 4 bases; unmatched bases: 6. This CDR3 contains 14 residues. The CDR3 nucleotides are TGTGCCAGCACCAGGGGGGGCGTTAATGAAAAACTGTTTTTT. This gives the protein CASTRGGVNEKLFF.

The rearrangement uses TRBV7-2 and TRBJ2-3; 7 nucleotides agree with TRBD2. The V segment lost 3 bases and the J segment 9 bases; nucleotides outside the gene matches: 6. Germline assignment: CDR1 SGHTA and CDR2 FQGNSA. The CDR3 contains 13 residues. CDR3 loop: CASSFFRDYTQYF. The CDR3 region has the DNA TGTGCCAGCAGCTTTTTTAGGGACTACACGCAGTATTTT.

This sequence joins TRBV11-2 and TRBJ2-1; D not certain. The CDR3 totals 16 residues. From germline, CDR1 is SGHAT and CDR2 FQNNGV. Trimming left V 0 bases short and J 0 bases short, with 9 bases between. This chain's CDR3 is CASSLEPSHSYNEQFF. DNA of the CDR3: TGTGCCAGCAGCTTAGAACCCTCTCACTCCTACAATGAGCAGTTCTTC.

This chain links TRBV28 with TRBJ1-5; unclear D gene. This CDR3 region has 14 residues. Germline V gene lookup returns CDR1 MDHEN and CDR2 SYDVKM. Trimming removed 8 bases at V and 2 bases at J, with 13 bases between. In nucleotides, the CDR3 is TGTGCCAGCCTTAAACGGACCCGCAATCAGCCCCAGCATTTT. This sequence encodes CASLKRTRNQPQHF.

This sequence joins TRBV27 and TRBJ1-1; D possibly corresponds to TRBD1 (6 bases). Germline V lookup: CDR1 MNHEY, CDR2 SMNVEV (reference sequence). The CDR3 is made up of 16 amino acids. The germline V and J ends were trimmed by 5 bases and 0 bases, with 16 bases remaining between them. CDR3 sequence reads: CASSPPGQKVNTEAFF. CDR3 nucleotides: TGTGCCAGCAGTCCTCCTGGACAGAAGGTGAACACTGAAGCTTTCTTT.

This clone was picked up a small number of times. The V call is TRBV5-4, the J call TRBJ1-2; possibly TRBD1 for D (5 bases). Trimming took off 0 bases at V and 6 bases at J, with 15 bases between the two ends. Germline V gives CDR1 SGHNT, CDR2 YYREEE (reference sequence). The CDR3 loop spans 15 amino acids. CDR3 sequence: CASSLVAGVGDGYTF. Here the CDR3 DNA reads TGTGCCAGCAGCTTGGTCGCGGGGGTTGGGGATGGCTACACCTTC.

Only one count was recorded for this clone. The genes are TRBV18 and TRBJ2-2; D is ambiguous. Trimming left V 1 base short and J 6 bases short, with 12 bases between. This CDR3 contains 15 residues. CDR1 and CDR2 (germline): KGHSH, LQKENI. The CDR3: CASSPQPNTPGELFF. CDR3 DNA sequence: TGTGCCAGCTCACCACAGCCTAATACACCCGGGGAGCTGTTTTTT.

The gene calls are TRBV7-2 and TRBJ1-1, with D tentatively TRBD1 (5 bases). The CDR3 consists of 12 residues. V shed 7 bases and J shed 9 bases, with 15 bases lying between them. CDR1 is SGHTA, CDR2 FQGNSA, per germline. Here the CDR3 reads CASNPRAGKAFF. CDR3 in DNA: TGTGCCAGCAACCCGAGGGCAGGGAAAGCTTTCTTT.

This sequence joins TRBV4-1 and TRBJ1-4, with a tentative D call TRBD1 (6 bases). The V end was cut by 0 bases, the J end by 8 bases, with 13 bases between. The CDR3 is made up of 15 amino acids. The germline V gene has CDR1 MGHRA and CDR2 YSYEKL. The CDR3 DNA follows: TGCGCCAGCAGCCAAGATATAGAGGGGGGCGAAAAACTGTTTTTT. This encodes CASSQDIEGGEKLFF.

Only one count was recorded for this clone. The V and J genes are TRBV27 and TRBJ2-5; D remains ambiguous. The CDR3 extends over 14 amino acids. Per the germline V gene, CDR1 is MNHEY and CDR2 is SMNVEV (reference sequence). V lost 5 bases and J lost 5, with 15 bases in between. The CDR3 loop is CASSRTPRWETQYF. DNA of the CDR3: TGTGCCAGCAGTAGGACGCCGAGGTGGGAGACCCAGTACTTC.

This clone was observed a single time. The genes are TRBV3-1 (or the pseudogene TRBV3-2) and TRBJ2-3, with D perhaps TRBD1 (6 bases). Trimming removed 2 bases from V and 9 bases from J, with 18 bases in between. The CDR3 runs 15 residues. Germline loops: CDR1 LGHDT, CDR2 YNNKEL (reference sequence). The CDR3 sequence is CASSQRDLGQRTQYF. CDR3 DNA sequence: TGTGCCAGCAGCCAACGAGACCTGGGACAAAGAACGCAGTATTTT.

CDR3 sequence reads: CASSSRDRTTTREEKLFF. DNA for the CDR3: TGTGCCAGCAGCTCCCGGGACAGGACCACTACCAGGGAAGAAAAACTGTTTTTT. This chain uses TRBV5-6 with TRBJ1-4, with 8 bases aligning to TRBD1. Losses at the gene ends were 3 bases for V and 8 bases for J; bases not matched to a gene: 18. Germline CDR1 reads SGHDT; CDR2 reads YYEEEE. The CDR3 sequence is 18 residues long.

The chain has TRBV27 and TRBJ1-2; 8 bases match TRBD1. The CDR3 runs 14 residues. The J segment lost 6 bases and the V segment lost 8 bases, leaving 11 bases of the junction unmatched. Per germline, CDR1 MNHEY and CDR2 SMNVEV (reference sequence). Here the CDR3 reads CASRFYGQGNGYTF. The CDR3 region has the DNA TGTGCCAGCCGATTTTACGGACAGGGCAATGGCTACACCTTC.

The gene calls are TRBV25-1 and TRBJ1-1; D is unresolved. Germline loops: CDR1 MGHDK, CDR2 SYGVNS. V was clipped by 3 bases and J by 1 base, with 12 bases between them. The CDR3 is 15 residues long. The CDR3 sequence is CASSDEHGGNTEAFF. CDR3 DNA sequence: TGTGCCAGCAGTGATGAACATGGCGGGAACACTGAAGCTTTCTTT.